This TCR beta chain came from a study of blood T cells in healthy people across ages. Together with a sample-barcoded 5' primer, a J-beta primer mix was included in a second PCR lasting about 6 to 11 cycles. One entry per CDR3 protein, called by TCRdb with MiXCR from the 5' RACE reads. Seen here are approximately 780,000 distinct CDR3 sequences, around a quarter observed once, and the top ten hold about 3%. V was trimmed by 2 bases and J by 1 base, leaving 9 bases between them. Germline loops: CDR1 MNHNY, CDR2 SVGAGI (reference sequence). This CDR3 region has 15 residues. This clonotype has just a few counts. This sample was also put to use in a study of T cells of mothers and their children.

The chain employs TRBV6-6 and TRBJ2-4; no firm D call. The TCR was taken from a boy aged 5 to 17 in good health. Source material: blood. As DNA, the CDR3 is TGTGCCAGCAGTTACGGCAGGAGTGCCAAAAACATTCAGTACTTC. This gives the protein CASSYGRSAKNIQYF.